A single sample is the source of the 21 T cell receptor beta chains below, sequenced in a study of a mutant IDH1 vaccine in newly diagnosed glioma. Time point meaning: week 5, during vaccination. Doses comprised 300 ug of mutant IDH1 20-mer peptide each, plus topical imiquimod. This table comes from immunoSEQ multiplex PCR, and its TCRdb copy is limited to in-frame clones, with some not included. The sample includes roughly 39,000 clones, approximately 85% of them seen just once. For these receptors, no antigen is known. Sequencing was performed on PBMCs, taken from a glioma patient whose treatment included an IDH1 peptide vaccine. The origin of the receptors is a man in his forties with glioma.

This chain uses TRBV4-3 with TRBJ2-7; possible D gene TRBD1, 7 bases. Germline V lookup: CDR1 LGHNA, CDR2 YSLEER. V was clipped by 1 base and J by 6 bases, with 13 bases between them. CDR3 length equals 14 residues. The CDR3 nucleotides read TGCGCCAGCAGCCAAGTTTCAGGGGGAGGCGAGCAGTACTTC. Its protein product is CASSQVSGGGEQYF.

The CDR3 nucleotides are TGTGCCAGTAGGAGATACAATGAGCAGTTCTTC. This translates into CASRRYNEQFF. The V gene is TRBV19, the J gene TRBJ2-1; D is ambiguous. This CDR3 has 11 amino acids. The V end was cut by 6 bases, the J end by 4 bases, with 4 bases between. The germline V gene encodes CDR1 LNHDA and CDR2 SQIVND (reference sequence).

This clone appeared a few times. The rearrangement links TRBV18 to TRBJ2-1; 8 nucleotides match TRBD1. The CDR3 spans 16 residues. From germline, CDR1 is KGHSH and CDR2 LQKENI. J lost 7 bases, V lost 3 bases, and 11 bases had no gene match. The CDR3 reads CASSPSSQGALNEQFF. CDR3 nucleotides: TGTGCCAGCTCACCTTCATCCCAGGGGGCGCTTAATGAGCAGTTCTTC. Full variable domain (remainder filled in from reference TRBV18 and TRBJ2-1): NAGVMQNPRHLVRRRGQEARLRCSPMKGHSHVYWYRQLPEEGLKFMVYLQKENIIDESGMPKERFSAEFPKEGPSILRIQQVVRGDSAAYFCASSPSSQGALNEQFFGPGTRLTVL.

The V gene is TRBV6-6, the J gene TRBJ2-2; D unresolved. The CDR3 totals 14 residues. V shed 0 bases and J shed 2 bases, with 4 bases lying between them. The V gene's germline CDR1 is MNHNY and CDR2 SVGAGI (reference sequence). Here the CDR3 reads CASSYSFNTGELFF. The CDR3 nucleotides are TGTGCCAGCAGTTACTCTTTTAACACCGGGGAGCTGTTTTTT.

The rearrangement links TRBV5-1 to TRBJ2-1; maybe TRBD2 (6 bases). There are 15 residues in the CDR3. V lost 0 bases, J lost 2 bases, and 9 bases lay in between. Germline V gene lookup returns CDR1 SGHRS and CDR2 YFSETQ. This chain's CDR3 is CASSLGGGAYNEQFF. In nucleotides, the CDR3 is TGCGCCAGCAGCTTGGGCGGAGGGGCCTACAATGAGCAGTTCTTC.

For the CDR3, the DNA is TGTGCCATTCCCTCGGGGGCAGGGGGCTATGGCTACACCTTC. Translated: CAIPSGAGGYGYTF. The chain uses TRBV19 and TRBJ1-2, with 7 bases matching TRBD1. Germline V gives CDR1 LNHDA, CDR2 SQIVND (reference sequence). The CDR3 covers 14 residues. After removal of 10 bases from V and 4 bases from J, the junction contained 12 bases not matched to a gene.

This chain links TRBV6-6 with TRBJ2-1; D may be TRBD2 (5 bases). V shed 2 bases and J shed 9 bases, with 17 bases lying between them. CDR3 length: 15 residues. CDR1 is MNHNY and CDR2 is SVGAGI in the germline V gene (reference sequence). The chain's CDR3 is CASSYGGGLDFEQFF. The CDR3 bases are TGTGCCAGCAGTTACGGAGGCGGGCTCGACTTTGAGCAGTTCTTC.

The CDR3 DNA follows: TGTGCGGGGTGTCGGGCCGGGGAGCTGTTTTTT. Its protein product is CAGCRAGELFF. The genes are TRBV21-1 and TRBJ2-2. TRBV21-1 counts as a pseudogene. The CDR3 covers 11 residues.

The rearrangement uses TRBV7-9 and TRBJ2-3; D not certain. With 8 bases removed from V and 5 bases from J, the gap between germline ends came to 8 bases. Germline assignment: CDR1 SEHNR and CDR2 FQNEAQ (reference sequence). The CDR3 runs to 11 residues. DNA of the CDR3: TGTGCCAGCGCTCGGATAGATACGCAGTATTTT. As protein: CASARIDTQYF.

V gene TRBV27 combines with J gene TRBJ1-1; 7 nucleotides agree with TRBD1. Per germline, CDR1 MNHEY and CDR2 SMNVEV (reference sequence). Unmatched junction bases numbered 10, after V lost 5 bases and J lost 7 bases. The CDR3 runs to 14 residues. CDR3 loop: CASSPGTAANEAFF. The CDR3 DNA follows: TGTGCCAGCAGTCCCGGGACAGCGGCTAATGAAGCTTTCTTT.

The chain links TRBV11-2 to TRBJ1-2; TRBD1 matches 8 bases. The CDR3 sequence is 14 residues long. J lost 7 bases, V lost 5 bases, and 9 bases had no gene match. In germline, CDR1 is SGHAT, CDR2 FQNNGV. This CDR3 reads CASSPTGQGSGYTF. DNA for the CDR3: TGTGCCAGCAGCCCCACCGGACAGGGCTCTGGCTACACCTTC.

The chain uses TRBV19 and TRBJ1-2, with a tentative D call TRBD1 (5 bases). Germline CDR1 reads LNHDA; CDR2 reads SQIVND (reference sequence). The CDR3 covers 14 residues. The V and J ends lost 9 bases and 0 bases respectively, with 14 bases between them. CDR3 region: CASQRGIANYGYTF. DNA for the CDR3: TGTGCCAGCCAAAGGGGCATAGCTAACTATGGCTACACCTTC. Drawing the rest from reference TRBV19 and TRBJ1-2, the complete variable domain is DGGITQSPKYLFRKEGQNVTLSCEQNLNHDAMYWYRQDPGQGLRLIYYSQIVNDFQKGDIAEGYSVSREKKESFPLTVTSAQKNPTAFYLCASQRGIANYGYTFGSGTRLTVV.

The chain joins TRBV7-2 to TRBJ1-5, with TRBD1 matching over 8 bases. Germline CDR1 reads SGHTA; CDR2 reads FQGNSA. The CDR3 covers 15 residues. The junction had 6 bases not matched to a gene; V was cut back by 5 bases and J by 3 bases. The CDR3 here is CASSSTGGYNQPQHF. The CDR3 nucleotides read TGTGCCAGCAGCAGTACAGGGGGATACAATCAGCCCCAGCATTTT.

This clone occurred once. The J gene is TRBJ2-1, the V gene TRBV15; D call uncertain. Trimming pared 5 bases from V and 0 bases from J, leaving 11 bases between. The CDR3 totals 15 residues. Germline-derived CDR1 and CDR2 are LNHNV and YYDKDF (reference sequence). Here the CDR3 reads CATSPSSNSYNEQFF. Here the CDR3 DNA reads TGTGCCACCAGCCCCTCTTCTAACTCCTACAATGAGCAGTTCTTC.

This sequence joins TRBV29-1 and TRBJ2-1; D not resolved. This CDR3 has 11 residues. Germline lookup yields CDR1 SQVTM and CDR2 ANQGSEA. The V end lost 4 bases, the J end lost 2 bases, and 3 bases lay between the germline ends. Here the CDR3 reads CSVVAYNEQFF. CDR3 sequence (DNA): TGCAGCGTTGTGGCCTACAATGAGCAGTTCTTC.

J is TRBJ2-7 and V is TRBV18; 7 bases fit TRBD1. The CDR3 totals 12 residues. Trimming cost V 4 bases and J 5 bases; bases outside gene matches: 2. The germline CDR1 and CDR2 sequences are KGHSH and LQKENI. The CDR3: CASSQTGDEQYF. CDR3 DNA: TGTGCCAGCTCACAAACAGGGGACGAGCAGTACTTC. The whole variable domain, remainder taken from reference TRBV18 and TRBJ2-7, is NAGVMQNPRHLVRRRGQEARLRCSPMKGHSHVYWYRQLPEEGLKFMVYLQKENIIDESGMPKERFSAEFPKEGPSILRIQQVVRGDSAAYFCASSQTGDEQYFGPGTRLTVT.

The CDR3 spells CASSLAGGSTDTQYF. The CDR3 DNA follows: TGTGCCAGCAGCTTGGCGGGAGGGAGCACAGATACGCAGTATTTT. This rearrangement joins TRBV5-6 to TRBJ2-3, with 8 positions matching TRBD2. The CDR3 contains 15 residues. Germline V lookup: CDR1 SGHDT, CDR2 YYEEEE. V dropped 0 bases and J dropped 0; count of bases not matched to a gene: 0.

As to this clone: At one boundary the junction diverges from the germline segment, which might be a read error. The J gene is TRBJ2-7, the V gene TRBV7-8, with a tentative D call TRBD1 (6 bases). CDR3 length: 13 residues. Per germline, CDR1 SGHVS and CDR2 FQNEAQ. CDR3 residues: CASSIAGTREQYF. For the CDR3, the DNA is TGTGCCAGCAGCATAGCCGGGACACGGGAGCAGTACTTC.

This chain links TRBV11-3 with TRBJ2-7, with D possibly TRBD2 on 6 matching bases. Germline lookup yields CDR1 SGHNT and CDR2 YENEEA. Trimming took off 3 bases at V and 1 base at J, with 13 bases between the two ends. This CDR3 has 15 residues. The CDR3, as DNA: TGTGCCAGCAGCTTGGCGGGATCGGGTTCCTACGAGCAGTACTTC. This translates into CASSLAGSGSYEQYF.

The chain employs TRBV15 and TRBJ2-7; TRBD1 might be the D (6 bases). Germline CDR1 LNHNV, CDR2 YYDKDF (reference sequence). CDR3 length equals 14 residues. With 1 base removed from V and 4 bases from J, the gap between germline ends came to 11 bases. In nucleotides, the CDR3 is TGTGCCACCAGCAGAGTCGTGGGGGCGTACGAGCAGTACTTC. Residues: CATSRVVGAYEQYF.

The genes are TRBV5-8 and TRBJ2-7; 9 bases agree with TRBD2. Looked up from germline, CDR1 is SGHTS and CDR2 is YDEGEE. The V gene end was trimmed by 5 bases and the J gene end by 4 bases; junction bases not matched to a gene: 16. This CDR3 region has 17 residues. The CDR3 loop reads CASRHVRLAVRRYEQYF. For the CDR3, the DNA is TGTGCCAGCAGGCACGTCAGACTAGCGGTAAGAAGGTACGAGCAGTACTTC.